This section outlines one TCR beta chain sequence together with its context. Sequenced by immunoSEQ multiplex PCR; TCRdb stores in-frame clones only, minus some. Here the sample spans around 340,000 clones, approximately 86% being singletons. This CDR3 comprises 14 residues. Trimming shortened V by 7 bases and J by 2 bases, and 13 bases separated the two germline ends. Germline V gives CDR1 ENHRY, CDR2 SYGVKD. These data originate in a study of Ad26.COV2.S vaccination and SARS-CoV-2 variants. Study-wide context: Donor had been placed in the Ad26.COV2.S arm of the COV1001 trial. The vaccine Ad26.COV2.S was put into the muscle once, or twice with 56 days between.

Specified treatment: over 15 received Ad26.COV2.S at low or high dose, single or two shots; about 5 received placebo; per-sample allocation not given. Sampling occurred on day 63 after the first vaccine or placebo injection. The rearrangement uses TRBV10-3 and TRBJ2-3; no firm D call. The sequence was obtained from a person between 18 and 65 years old who received the Ad26.COV2.S COVID-19 vaccine or a placebo. Sequences were derived from peripheral blood, sampled in a trial of Ad26.COV2.S vaccine versus placebo. CDR3 DNA sequence: TGTGCCATCAAACGAGAGCCCAACACAGATACGCAGTATTTT. Residues: CAIKREPNTDTQYF.